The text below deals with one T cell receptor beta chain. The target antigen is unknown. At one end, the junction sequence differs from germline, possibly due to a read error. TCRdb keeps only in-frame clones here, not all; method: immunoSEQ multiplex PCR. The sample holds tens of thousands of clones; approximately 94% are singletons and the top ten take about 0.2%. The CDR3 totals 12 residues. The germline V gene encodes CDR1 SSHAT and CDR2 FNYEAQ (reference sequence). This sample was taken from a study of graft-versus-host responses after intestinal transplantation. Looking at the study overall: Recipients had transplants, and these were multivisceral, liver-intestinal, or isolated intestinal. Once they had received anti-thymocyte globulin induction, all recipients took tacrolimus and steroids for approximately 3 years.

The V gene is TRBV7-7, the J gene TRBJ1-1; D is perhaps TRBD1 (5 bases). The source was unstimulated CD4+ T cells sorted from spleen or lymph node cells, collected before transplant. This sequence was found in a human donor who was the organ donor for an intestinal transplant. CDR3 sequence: CASSSSGIEAFF. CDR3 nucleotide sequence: TGTGCTAGCAGCTCGTCAGGGATTGAAGCTTTCTTT.